The 10 T cell receptor beta chains presented below share a single source sample, sequenced in a study of cytomegalovirus exposure and HLA in healthy donors. The PCR was carried out with 60 Vbeta primers and 13 Jbeta primers. Sequencing was performed with immunoSEQ multiplex PCR; in TCRdb, only in-frame clones are kept and a portion is missing. Among about 100,000 clones listed, 65% to 80% were seen once. Sequencing was carried out using PBMCs. The receptors stem from a man aged 50 to 60 in good health and CMV-seronegative.

The chain couples TRBV5-4 to TRBJ2-1, with TRBD2 identical over 10 bases. CDR1 is SGHNT, CDR2 YYREEE, per germline (reference sequence). J was trimmed by 10 bases and V by 4 bases; bases with no gene match: 5. CDR3 size: 13 residues. DNA for the CDR3: TGTGCCAGCAGCCCGGGACTAGCGCAGGAGCAGTTCTTC. It is translated as CASSPGLAQEQFF. Full variable domain (outside the CDR3, taken from reference TRBV5-4 and TRBJ2-1): ETGVTQSPTHLIKTRGQQVTLRCSSQSGHNTVSWYQQALGQGPQFIFQYYREEENGRGNFPPRFSGLQFPNYSSELNVNALELDDSALYLCASSPGLAQEQFFGPGTRLTVL.

The gene calls are TRBV29-1 and TRBJ1-2, with D maybe TRBD1 (5 bases). Trimming removed 0 bases at V and 4 bases at J, with 9 bases between. This CDR3 comprises 13 residues. Germline lookup yields CDR1 SQVTM and CDR2 ANQGSEA. CDR3 in amino acids: CSVEEGDFYGYTF. CDR3 nucleotide sequence: TGCAGCGTTGAAGAAGGGGATTTCTATGGCTACACCTTC.

This clone was picked up a small number of times. The chain employs TRBV2 and TRBJ2-5; the match to TRBD1 covers 8 bases. The last part of the DNA fits TRBJ2-7 better; the J call may be wrong. CDR3 length equals 14 residues. CDR1 is SNHLY, CDR2 FYNNEI, per germline. The CDR3 nucleotides read TGTGCCAGCAGTCCCTGGACAGGGATGTCCGAGCAGTACTTC. Translation gives CASSPWTGMSEQYF.

The V gene is TRBV6-5, the J gene TRBJ1-1, with 7 bases that match TRBD1. Germline V CDR1 and CDR2: MNHEY, SVGAGI. The CDR3 loop spans 14 amino acids. V gave up 2 bases and J gave up 4 bases; unmatched junction bases: 4. DNA for the CDR3: TGTGCCAGCAGTTACGGGGACAGCTTCACTGAAGCTTTCTTT. It translates to CASSYGDSFTEAFF.

The chain is built from TRBV19 and TRBJ2-1; 7 positions agree with TRBD2. Trimming took 4 bases from V and 6 from J; bases not matched to a gene: 12. This CDR3 region has 16 residues. Germline V gives CDR1 LNHDA, CDR2 SQIVND (reference sequence). CDR3 sequence (DNA): TGTGCCAGTAGTACTCCCAACGGGAGGTCGGGCAATGAGCAGTTCTTC. Protein sequence: CASSTPNGRSGNEQFF.

The rearrangement joins TRBV19 to TRBJ2-1; D may be TRBD2 (6 bases). The length of the CDR3 is 14 residues. Germline V gene data show CDR1 as LNHDA and CDR2 as SQIVND (reference sequence). Between the trimmed V and J ends, which lost 5 bases and 9 bases, there was a span of 17 bases. The CDR3 coding sequence is TGTGCCAGTAGTGTTTTCCCGGGAGCGTCTGAGCAGTTCTTC. Encoded protein: CASSVFPGASEQFF.

The chain recombines TRBV10-2 with TRBJ1-4; possibly TRBD1 for D (6 bases). Trimming took 5 bases from V and 7 from J, leaving 14 bases between them. Looked up from germline, CDR1 is WSHSY and CDR2 is SAAADI. The CDR3 loop spans 14 amino acids. DNA of the CDR3: TGCGCCAGCAGTAGGGGAGGGGGTAGTGAAAAACTGTTTTTT. Its translation: CASSRGGGSEKLFF.

The table lists this clone with many counts. This CDR3 is also generated by other DNA sequences in the sample. This chain connects TRBV19 to TRBJ1-6; perhaps TRBD1 as D (5 bases). Trimming pared 3 bases from V and 3 bases from J, leaving 9 bases between. This CDR3 spans 15 amino acids. Germline lookup yields CDR1 LNHDA and CDR2 SQIVND (reference sequence). The CDR3 protein is CASSITGDYNSPLHF. Written as DNA, the CDR3 is TGTGCCAGTAGTATCACAGGCGACTATAATTCACCCCTCCACTTT.

The chain carries TRBV29-1 and TRBJ1-5; D may be TRBD1 (6 bases). The CDR3 covers 13 residues. Germline CDR1 reads SQVTM; CDR2 reads ANQGSEA. The germline V and J ends were trimmed by 5 bases and 5 bases, with 13 bases remaining between them. The CDR3 protein is CSVRQDNYQPQHF. CDR3 in DNA: TGCAGCGTTCGACAGGATAATTATCAGCCCCAGCATTTT. Filled out from reference TRBV29-1 and TRBJ1-5, the complete variable domain reads SAVISQKPSRDICQRGTSLTIQCQVDSQVTMMFWYRQQPGQSLTLIATANQGSEATYESGFVIDKFPISRPNLTFSTLTVSNMSPEDSSIYLCSVRQDNYQPQHFGDGTRLSIL.

Comment on this clone: The same CDR3 arises from other DNA sequences in this sample as well. The V and J genes are TRBV6-6 and TRBJ2-1, with 10 bases fitting TRBD2. V was pared by 2 bases and J by 7 bases, with 5 bases of the junction left unmatched. The CDR3 length is 15 residues. Germline assignment: CDR1 MNHNY and CDR2 SVGAGI (reference sequence). In DNA, the CDR3 is TGTGCCAGCAGTTACGGGCTAGCGGGGGCGAATGAGCAGTTCTTC. Translated, it gives CASSYGLAGANEQFF.